The 31 T cell receptor beta chains reported below all come from one sample, sequenced in a study of T-cell memory formation after mild COVID-19. TCRdb redid the calling of the 5' RACE reads with MiXCR, one entry per CDR3 protein. Here the sample spans hundreds of thousands of distinct CDR3 sequences, 15% to 20% being singletons. The sample was PBMCs or a T cell subset sorted from them (not recorded which). Receptors were obtained from a man between 18 and 29 years old who had mild COVID-19 (a few samples of this study predate the infection). Cell type and time point are not known.

The gene calls are TRBV19 and TRBJ2-3; a weak D match, TRBD1 (5 bases). Germline V gene lookup returns CDR1 LNHDA and CDR2 SQIVND (reference sequence). This CDR3 spans 15 amino acids. V dropped 1 base and J dropped 1 base, with 9 bases sitting between them. The CDR3 DNA follows: TGTGCCAGTAGTATAGGCCAAGGGGGCACAGATACGCAGTATTTT. This sequence encodes CASSIGQGGTDTQYF. The full variable domain, in which reference TRBV19 and TRBJ2-3 provide the parts outside the CDR3, is DGGITQSPKYLFRKEGQNVTLSCEQNLNHDAMYWYRQDPGQGLRLIYYSQIVNDFQKGDIAEGYSVSREKKESFPLTVTSAQKNPTAFYLCASSIGQGGTDTQYFGPGTRLTVL.

A few counts support this clonotype. The CDR3 protein is CASGPGTRALHF. The CDR3 coding sequence is TGTGCCAGCGGCCCTGGGACCCGGGCCCTCCACTTT. The rearrangement links TRBV28 to TRBJ1-6; tentatively, D is TRBD1 (5 bases). The CDR3 spans 12 residues. Per the germline V gene, CDR1 is MDHEN and CDR2 is SYDVKM. Trimming took 8 bases from V and 14 from J, leaving 16 bases between them.

This clonotype was counted a few times. The chain uses TRBV18 and TRBJ2-7; no reliable D call. V was pared by 3 bases and J by 3 bases, with 9 bases between. Germline V CDR1 and CDR2: KGHSH, LQKENI. CDR3 length: 13 residues. CDR3 sequence: CASSPLDGYEQYF. The CDR3 region has the DNA TGTGCCAGCTCACCCCTAGACGGCTACGAGCAGTACTTC.

This clonotype showed up many times. The rearrangement joins TRBV29-1 to TRBJ1-2; TRBD1 matches at 7 bases. The germline V gene encodes CDR1 SQVTM and CDR2 ANQGSEA. The CDR3 covers 12 residues. V lost 1 base to trimming and J lost 10 bases; unmatched junction nucleotides: 6. CDR3 residues: CSVEGPGGAYTF. The CDR3 DNA sequence: TGCAGCGTTGAAGGGCCAGGGGGAGCCTACACCTTC.

The CDR3 coding sequence is TGTGCCAGCAGTTTAAGGGCCCCAGGGCACTACGAGCAGTACTTC. Encoded protein: CASSLRAPGHYEQYF. The chain carries TRBV27 and TRBJ2-7; maybe TRBD1 (5 bases). In germline, CDR1 is MNHEY, CDR2 SMNVEV (reference sequence). V gave up 2 bases and J gave up 3 bases, with 14 bases separating them. The CDR3 spans 15 residues.

The gene calls are TRBV4-2 and TRBJ1-1; perhaps TRBD1 as D (5 bases). With 4 bases removed from V and 8 bases from J, the gap between germline ends came to 11 bases. Germline V gives CDR1 LGHNA, CDR2 YNFKEQ. This CDR3 spans 12 amino acids. The chain's CDR3 is CASSRWGTEAFF. The CDR3 bases are TGTGCCAGCAGCCGATGGGGGACCGAAGCTTTCTTT.

This clonotype was counted ten times or more. This chain uses TRBV9 with TRBJ1-5; D is possibly TRBD1 (5 bases). CDR3 size: 13 residues. Trimming took off 4 bases at V and 6 bases at J, with 11 bases between the two ends. CDR1 SGDLS and CDR2 YYNGEE come from the germline V gene. The CDR3 DNA reads TGTGCCAGCAGCCCCCAGGGAATTCAGCCCCAGCATTTT. Residues: CASSPQGIQPQHF.

This clonotype was observed many times. J is TRBJ2-2 and V is TRBV12-3 or TRBV12-4; D gene uncertain. The germline V and J ends were trimmed by 6 bases and 0 bases, with 2 bases remaining between them. This CDR3 spans 12 amino acids. The CDR3 spells CASRPNTGELFF. DNA for the CDR3: TGTGCCAGCAGACCGAACACCGGGGAGCTGTTTTTT.

This clonotype occurred many times. This chain connects TRBV6-2 or TRBV6-3 to TRBJ1-5; the D gene is possibly TRBD1 (6 bases). The ends were cut back, 2 bases at V and 5 bases at J, with 19 bases in the middle. This CDR3 contains 17 residues. Per the germline V gene, CDR1 is MNHEY and CDR2 is SVGEGT. CDR3 sequence: CASSYPSSRGFHQPQHF. CDR3 bases: TGTGCCAGCAGTTACCCGAGTAGCAGGGGATTCCATCAGCCCCAGCATTTT.

This clonotype was seen only a few times. The chain is built from TRBV29-1 and TRBJ1-2; a possible D gene is TRBD1 (6 bases). V was clipped by 5 bases and J by 7 bases, with 23 bases between them. The CDR3 length is 15 residues. Germline values: CDR1 SQVTM, CDR2 ANQGSEA. The CDR3 is CSVTGTTRPSGGYTF. DNA for the CDR3: TGCAGCGTTACCGGGACAACAAGACCTAGCGGTGGCTACACCTTC. The full variable domain, rest sourced from reference TRBV29-1 and TRBJ1-2, is SAVISQKPSRDICQRGTSLTIQCQVDSQVTMMFWYRQQPGQSLTLIATANQGSEATYESGFVIDKFPISRPNLTFSTLTVSNMSPEDSSIYLCSVTGTTRPSGGYTFGSGTRLTVV.

This clonotype has a handful of counts. The chain combines TRBV20-1 with TRBJ2-3; no firm D call. This CDR3 region has 17 residues. The germline V and J ends were trimmed by 0 bases and 0 bases, with 16 bases remaining between them. CDR1 and CDR2 from the germline V gene are DFQATT and SNEGSKA (reference sequence). CDR3 protein: CSARDLRDPSSTDTQYF. CDR3 nucleotide sequence: TGCAGTGCTAGAGATCTCCGCGACCCCTCTAGCACAGATACGCAGTATTTT.

This clonotype was recorded a few times. The chain combines TRBV3-1 with TRBJ1-1; D is ambiguous. Per the germline V gene, CDR1 is LGHDT and CDR2 is YNNKEL (reference sequence). V was pared by 4 bases and J by 1 base, with 10 bases between. This CDR3 contains 14 residues. CDR3 loop: CASSLTWSNTEAFF. DNA for the CDR3: TGTGCCAGCAGCCTGACCTGGTCGAACACTGAAGCTTTCTTT.

This clonotype has more than one count but fewer than ten. V is TRBV2 and J is TRBJ1-1, with D hard to call. Germline assignment: CDR1 SNHLY and CDR2 FYNNEI. Trimming removed 7 bases from V and 0 bases from J, with 9 bases in between. CDR3 length: 13 residues. The CDR3 DNA sequence: TGTGCCAGCACTATGGTCCTGAACACTGAAGCTTTCTTT. Amino acid sequence: CASTMVLNTEAFF.

This clonotype occurred a few times. This chain uses TRBV12-3 or TRBV12-4 with TRBJ2-7, with D maybe TRBD2 (6 bases). V lost 6 bases and J lost 1, with 16 bases in between. The CDR3 covers 15 residues. In DNA, the CDR3 is TGTGCCAGCAGCAACCGGGACTCTCTGTCCTACGAGCAGTACTTC. Its protein is CASSNRDSLSYEQYF.

This clonotype has only a few counts. The genes are TRBV19 and TRBJ1-5; 8 bases align to TRBD1. The CDR3 is 15 residues long. Germline V gene data show CDR1 as LNHDA and CDR2 as SQIVND (reference sequence). V lost 0 bases and J lost 6; bases outside the gene matches: 4. The CDR3 DNA reads TGTGCCAGTAGTATAGAGGACAGGGCTTTTCAGCCCCAGCATTTT. Translated: CASSIEDRAFQPQHF.

This clonotype was seen a handful of times. The rearrangement uses TRBV7-2 and TRBJ2-7, with D perhaps TRBD2 (5 bases). The CDR3 covers 14 residues. CDR1 is SGHTA and CDR2 is FQGNSA in the germline V gene. V gave up 1 base and J gave up 7 bases, with 14 bases separating them. The CDR3 nucleotides are TGTGCCAGCAGCTTAGACTTGGGATCGGGAGAGCAGTACTTC. It specifies CASSLDLGSGEQYF.

The chain carries TRBV7-2 and TRBJ1-5; D unclear. Per the germline V gene, CDR1 is SGHTA and CDR2 is FQGNSA. The CDR3 extends over 14 amino acids. With 3 bases removed from V and 0 bases from J, the gap between germline ends came to 6 bases. CDR3 residues: CASSFTASNQPQHF. Written as DNA, the CDR3 is TGTGCCAGCAGCTTTACGGCTAGCAATCAGCCCCAGCATTTT.

The table lists this clonotype with many counts. The J gene is TRBJ1-6, the V gene TRBV10-3; possibly TRBD1 for D (5 bases). This CDR3 spans 15 amino acids. CDR1 is ENHRY, CDR2 SYGVKD, per germline. With 1 base removed from V and 3 bases from J, the gap between germline ends came to 7 bases. CDR3 sequence reads: CAISEWGSYNSPLHF. The CDR3, as DNA: TGTGCCATCAGTGAGTGGGGCAGCTATAATTCACCCCTCCACTTT.

The chain links TRBV12-3 or TRBV12-4 to TRBJ2-3; 10 nucleotides line up with TRBD2. This CDR3 has 15 residues. The V gene end was trimmed by 6 bases and the J gene end by 5 bases; junction bases not matched to a gene: 8. The CDR3 sequence: CASSVTSGAGDTQYF. CDR3 DNA: TGTGCCAGCAGCGTTACTAGCGGGGCAGGAGATACGCAGTATTTT.

This clonotype was recorded a few times. The rearrangement links TRBV19 to TRBJ1-5; TRBD1 matches at 7 bases. V lost 9 bases, J lost 4 bases, and 6 bases stayed unmatched. The length of the CDR3 is 13 residues. Germline CDR1 reads LNHDA; CDR2 reads SQIVND (reference sequence). Here the CDR3 reads CASQDRLNQPQHF. The CDR3 region has the DNA TGTGCCAGCCAGGACAGGTTGAATCAGCCCCAGCATTTT.

The chain carries TRBV20-1 and TRBJ1-6; D remains ambiguous. The CDR3 totals 14 residues. Germline V lookup: CDR1 DFQATT, CDR2 SNEGSKA (reference sequence). Trimming shortened V by 3 bases and J by 7 bases, and 13 bases separated the two germline ends. CDR3 nucleotide sequence: TGCAGTGCTAGTGCGCCGTCCGACAATTCACCCCTCCACTTT. Translating gives CSASAPSDNSPLHF.

The count of this clonotype is one. The chain combines TRBV30 with TRBJ2-2, with D possibly being TRBD2 (6 bases). Trimming cost V 3 bases and J 15 bases, with 17 bases left between them. This CDR3 has 12 residues. The germline CDR1 and CDR2 sequences are GTSNPN and SVGIG (reference sequence). CDR3 region: CAWSREQPEVFF. The CDR3 nucleotides read TGTGCCTGGAGCCGGGAGCAGCCAGAGGTGTTTTTT.

This chain joins TRBV7-6 and TRBJ2-7; D not resolved. This CDR3 spans 15 amino acids. Germline CDR1 reads SGHVS; CDR2 reads FNYEAQ. The V end lost 4 bases, the J end lost 0 bases, and 13 bases lay between the germline ends. In DNA form, the CDR3 reads TGTGCCAGCAGCTCCCGCAACGGACCCTCCTACGAGCAGTACGTC. It encodes CASSSRNGPSYEQYV.

The chain is built from TRBV20-1 and TRBJ1-1; perhaps TRBD1 as D (6 bases). V gave up 6 bases and J gave up 7 bases, with 18 bases separating them. Germline V gene data show CDR1 as DFQATT and CDR2 as SNEGSKA (reference sequence). CDR3 length: 13 amino acids. The CDR3 spells CSAPTRGGNEAFF. In DNA, the CDR3 is TGCAGTGCCCCAACCCGAGGGGGAAATGAAGCTTTCTTT.

This clonotype was seen only a few times. The V and J genes are TRBV18 and TRBJ2-6, with D perhaps matching TRBD1 (6 bases). CDR1 KGHSH and CDR2 LQKENI come from the germline V gene. This CDR3 has 16 amino acids. V was shortened by 2 bases and J by 0 bases, with 8 bases between the two germline ends. This chain's CDR3 is CASSPWTVSGANVLTF. DNA for the CDR3: TGTGCCAGCTCACCATGGACAGTCTCTGGGGCCAACGTCCTGACTTTC.

This clonotype was counted only a few times. This chain connects TRBV6-5 to TRBJ2-5; D is undetermined. Germline V gene lookup returns CDR1 MNHEY and CDR2 SVGAGI. The CDR3 extends over 12 amino acids. Trimming shortened V by 2 bases and J by 4 bases, and 5 bases separated the two germline ends. The CDR3 nucleotides read TGTGCCAGCAGTTACGGGCCAGAGACCCAGTACTTC. This encodes CASSYGPETQYF.

This clonotype was seen ten or more times. The chain uses TRBV29-1 and TRBJ2-4; D is perhaps TRBD1 (6 bases). There are 12 residues in the CDR3. CDR1 is SQVTM, CDR2 ANQGSEA, per germline. V was clipped by 4 bases and J by 3 bases, with 7 bases between them. CDR3 bases: TGCAGCGTTGGACAGGTCAAAAACATTCAGTACTTC. This sequence encodes CSVGQVKNIQYF.

The chain combines TRBV20-1 with TRBJ1-5, with unresolved D. Per the germline V gene, CDR1 is DFQATT and CDR2 is SNEGSKA (reference sequence). V was trimmed by 1 base and J by 11 bases, leaving 9 bases between them. This CDR3 contains 11 residues. CDR3 protein: CSARGGMSQHF. The CDR3 nucleotides are TGCAGTGCTAGAGGTGGGATGTCCCAGCATTTT.

The chain has TRBV4-1 and TRBJ2-1; 7 bases fit TRBD1. V was clipped by 1 base and J by 7 bases; unmatched bases: 7. CDR3 length: 15 residues. From germline, CDR1 is MGHRA and CDR2 YSYEKL. CDR3 protein: CASSQGETGLNEQFF. The CDR3 DNA reads as TGCGCCAGCAGCCAAGGGGAGACAGGGCTAAATGAGCAGTTCTTC.

This clonotype appeared a few times. The J gene is TRBJ2-3, the V gene TRBV7-6, with D perhaps TRBD2 (7 bases). Germline CDR1 and CDR2: SGHVS and FNYEAQ. Between the trimmed V and J ends, which lost 6 bases and 4 bases, there was a span of 14 bases. The CDR3 is made up of 14 amino acids. CDR3 bases: TGTGCCAGCAGTCCTGCGGGGGCGCCAGATACGCAGTATTTT. It translates to CASSPAGAPDTQYF.

The rearrangement links TRBV5-1 to TRBJ2-6, with D unresolved. Germline-derived CDR1 and CDR2 are SGHRS and YFSETQ. This CDR3 contains 13 residues. The V end lost 0 bases, the J end lost 7 bases, and 5 bases lay between the germline ends. The CDR3 spells CASSLAPANVLTF. DNA of the CDR3: TGCGCCAGCAGCTTGGCCCCCGCCAACGTCCTGACTTTC.